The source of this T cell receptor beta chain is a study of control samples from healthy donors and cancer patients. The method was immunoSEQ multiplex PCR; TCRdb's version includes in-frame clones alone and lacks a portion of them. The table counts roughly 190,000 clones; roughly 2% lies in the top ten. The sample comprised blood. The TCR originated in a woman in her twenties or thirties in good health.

The CDR3 region has the DNA TGTGCCACCTCGAGAGACGTCCCCGGTCAGCCCCAGCATTTT. It specifies CATSRDVPGQPQHF. The genes are TRBV28 and TRBJ1-5; D uncertain. V lost 10 bases, J lost 6 bases, and 19 bases lay in between. This CDR3 is built from 14 residues. The V gene's germline CDR1 is MDHEN and CDR2 SYDVKM.